This TCR beta chain was captured by sequencing in a study of blood T cells in healthy people across ages. Combining a sample-barcoded 5' primer with a J-beta primer mix, a second PCR ran for about 7 to 11 cycles. Every cDNA molecule bore a tag from a template-switch adaptor containing 12 random nucleotides. Samples each returned at least 2.5 million CDR3-containing paired-end reads. TCRdb itself ran the 5' RACE reads through MiXCR, one entry per CDR3 protein. The sample contains hundreds of thousands of distinct CDR3 sequences, 45% to 70% of which appear only once. Study-level points and caveats: Higher diversity, along with more naive CD4+ cells, distinguished long-lived donors from aged donors.

Worth noting for this clonotype: Its antigen is undetermined.

With 4 bases removed from V and 0 bases from J, the gap between germline ends came to 11 bases. Germline CDR1 and CDR2: ENHRY and SYGVKD. This CDR3 comprises 15 residues. The sequenced sample consisted of blood. This TCR came from a man aged 35-49 years in good health. The chain has TRBV10-3 and TRBJ2-3; weak D call: TRBD2 (6 bases). The CDR3 sequence: CAISGPAGSTDTQYF. In DNA form, the CDR3 reads TGTGCCATCAGTGGCCCCGCGGGAAGCACAGATACGCAGTATTTT.